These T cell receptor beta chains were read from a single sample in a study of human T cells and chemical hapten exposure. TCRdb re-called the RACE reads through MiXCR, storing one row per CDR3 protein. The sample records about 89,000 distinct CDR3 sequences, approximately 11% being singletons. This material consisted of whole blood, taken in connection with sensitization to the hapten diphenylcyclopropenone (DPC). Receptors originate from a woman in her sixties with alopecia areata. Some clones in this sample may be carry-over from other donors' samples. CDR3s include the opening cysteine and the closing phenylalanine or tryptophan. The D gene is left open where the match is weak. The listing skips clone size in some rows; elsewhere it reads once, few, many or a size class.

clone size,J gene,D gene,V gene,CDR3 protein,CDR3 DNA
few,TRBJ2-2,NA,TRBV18,CASSPYRENTGELFF,TGTGCCAGCTCACCATACAGGGAGAACACCGGGGAGCTGTTTTTT
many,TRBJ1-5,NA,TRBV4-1,CASSQDSAPGVGQPQHF,TGCGCCAGCAGCCAAGATTCGGCGCCAGGGGTAGGTCAGCCCCAGCATTTT
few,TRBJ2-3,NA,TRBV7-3,CASSLDLTDTQYF,TGTGCCAGCAGCTTGGACCTCACAGATACGCAGTATTTT
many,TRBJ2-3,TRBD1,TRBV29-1,CSVRRQGSTDTQYF,TGCAGCGTCAGGAGACAGGGAAGCACAGATACGCAGTATTTT
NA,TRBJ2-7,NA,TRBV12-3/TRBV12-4,CASRGRLVSEQYF,TGTGCCAGCAGAGGTCGACTAGTATCCGAGCAGTACTTC
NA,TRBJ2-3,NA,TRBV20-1,CSAREASPLGLYTQYF,TGCAGTGCTAGAGAGGCCAGCCCTTTAGGTTTATATACGCAGTATTTT
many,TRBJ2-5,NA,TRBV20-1,CSAPNAGFGETQYF,TGCAGTGCGCCTAACGCGGGGTTCGGGGAGACCCAGTACTTC
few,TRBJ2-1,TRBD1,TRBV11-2,CASSLDMGQGSYNEQFF,TGTGCCAGCAGCTTAGACATGGGACAGGGGTCGTACAATGAGCAGTTCTTC
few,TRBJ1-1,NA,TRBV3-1,CASSAAGTEAFF,TGTGCCAGCAGCGCGGCGGGGACTGAAGCTTTCTTT
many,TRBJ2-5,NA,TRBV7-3,CASSSSGWGQETQYF,TGTGCCAGCAGCTCTTCCGGCTGGGGGCAAGAGACCCAGTACTTC
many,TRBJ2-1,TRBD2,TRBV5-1,CASSPTSGGALRSYNEQFF,TGCGCCAGCAGCCCAACTAGCGGGGGGGCCTTACGGTCCTACAATGAGCAGTTCTTC
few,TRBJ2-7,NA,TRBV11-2,CASSPVRRQGAYEQYF,TGTGCCAGCAGCCCAGTCCGGCGGCAGGGTGCCTACGAGCAGTACTTC